This note documents a single T cell receptor (beta chain) sequence. The PCR ran on 60 Vbeta and 13 Jbeta primers. The data were produced by immunoSEQ multiplex PCR, yet TCRdb's version contains in-frame clones alone and is incomplete. There are 200,000 or so clones in the sample, with roughly 0.74% held by the top ten. These data are taken from a study of cytomegalovirus exposure and HLA in healthy donors. Germline V CDR1 and CDR2: SSHAT, FNYEAQ (reference sequence). The CDR3 extends over 14 amino acids. V lost 5 bases and J lost 7, with 14 bases in between. This chain uses TRBV7-7 with TRBJ2-2; perhaps TRBD1 as D (5 bases). Sequencing used PBMCs. The clonotype originates from a boy aged 5-17 years in good health and CMV-seronegative. The CDR3 reads CASSGADPGGELFF. Written as DNA, the CDR3 is TGTGCCAGCAGCGGGGCGGATCCCGGCGGGGAGCTGTTTTTT. The full variable domain, rest sourced from reference TRBV7-7 and TRBJ2-2, is GAGVSQSPRYKVTKRGQDVTLRCDPISSHATLYWYQQALGQGPEFLTYFNYEAQPDKSGLPSDRFSAERPEGSISTLTIQRTEQRDSAMYRCASSGADPGGELFFGEGSRLTVL.